These 2 T cell receptor beta chains originate from one sample sequenced in a study of vaccination and CD4 T cells after COVID-19. No antigen has been identified for these receptors. Oncomine TCR Beta short-read sequencing was applied to DNA from cultured CD4+ T cells. TCRdb called the PCR reads again in MiXCR, with one record for every CDR3 protein. The sample lists 15,000 or so distinct CDR3 sequences, less than 70% occurring once. Regarding treatment: 10-day PBMC culture with coronavirus spike peptide pools or control peptides (ViraFEST assay). Sequences were obtained from CD4+ T cells from blood, cultured in vitro. These receptors were collected from a human donor who had recovered from COVID-19.

This clonotype was seen once. The V and J genes are TRBV20-1 and TRBJ2-7, with TRBD2 as a possible D gene (5 bases). Germline CDR1 is DFQATT and CDR2 is SNEGSKA (reference sequence). This CDR3 is 14 amino acids long. Trimming stripped 1 base from V and 0 bases from J, with 10 bases between. The chain's CDR3 is CSARGGGSSYEQYF. CDR3 nucleotides: TGCAGTGCTAGAGGTGGAGGAAGCTCCTACGAGCAGTACTTC.

The chain combines TRBV6-1 with TRBJ1-6, with D possibly TRBD1 on 6 matching bases. The CDR3 has 14 amino acids. Germline CDR1 and CDR2: MNHNS and SASEGT. Between the trimmed V and J ends, which lost 6 bases and 6 bases, there was a span of 12 bases. The CDR3 region is CASSRSQGNSPLHF. The CDR3 DNA reads TGTGCCAGCAGCCGATCACAGGGTAATTCACCCCTCCACTTT.